This T cell receptor beta chain was captured by sequencing in a study of CD8+ T cells in alopecia areata (dated by TCRdb to the late 2010s). Background for the entire study: Treated patients were enrolled in an open-label pilot trial of oral tofacitinib, 5 to 10 mg twice daily, for moderate-to-severe alopecia areata. Tofacitinib was given for 6 to 18 months, followed by 6 months of follow-up off drug to assess delayed response and recurrence. In both human patients and the C3H/HeJ mouse model, the study applied high-throughput TCRbeta sequencing to look at T cell clonal expansion in alopecia areata. Clonality in the scalp was compared among normal scalp (n=4), patchy alopecia areata scalp (n=8), and alopecia totalis/universalis scalp (n=8). On the human side, TCRbeta sequencing was run on scalp tissue and on sorted CD4+ and CD8+ peripheral blood T cells from healthy controls and from alopecia areata patients with either patchy or totalis/universalis disease. Biopsies were taken from tofacitinib-treated patients at baseline and again at 4 and 24 weeks into treatment, and several of those patients also had a later scalp biopsy. TCRbeta CDR3 regions were amplified by immunoSEQ multiplex PCR with 35 Vbeta forward and 13 Jbeta reverse primers. RNA was obtained with the PAXgene miRNA kit for fixed scalp, the miRNeasy kit for PBMCs, and the RNeasy kit for mouse skin. Study-wide conclusions, independent of this receptor: Compared with normal scalp, lesional scalp had higher clonality and more expanded CD8+ clones, particularly in alopecia totalis/universalis, a pattern that suggests antigenic drive. Scalp TCR repertoire analysis is complicated because resident alphabeta T cells in normal human skin are also sequenced, whereas mouse skin is dominated by gammadelta T cells. Compared with mice, TCR sequences shared between patients were less clear, possibly partly because of HLA diversity across the patient population.

The germline V gene gives CDR1 as SQVTM and CDR2 as ANQGSEA. Relative to germline, V is missing 6 bases and J is missing 4 bases, with 9 bases of the junction outside any gene match. The cysteine opens and the phenylalanine closes a CDR3 of 14 amino acids. The sequence is cut down to CDR3 DNA, 42 bases in frame from base 1. Library preparation used the immunoSEQ multiplex PCR assay. For TCR sequencing, RNA was extracted from every sample and reverse transcribed into cDNA to serve as template. SuperScript III was used to make first-strand cDNA, primed with a 2:1 mix of oligo-dT and random hexamers. A synthetic immune receptor repertoire was used to measure amplification bias, and any remaining bias was corrected computationally. As for how the authors treated the data: After raw reads were preprocessed to remove errors, the CDR3 was defined following IMGT conventions as running from the conserved cysteine to phenylalanine. To get clonality, Shannon entropy was normalized by log2 of the number of productive unique TCRs and the result was subtracted from 1. Whether scalp clones were CD4 or CD8 was inferred by matching scalp TCRbeta sequences against CD4 and CD8 repertoires sorted from blood. Imported from immuneACCESS, the table was reduced by TCRdb to in-frame sequences with V and J called. These copies leave out some clones; in studies compared against another copy, an unresolved V gene accounts for under half, and the cause of the remainder is not known. The V and J calls and clone size were taken over from that table, and D and trimming were inferred from the DNA. The sample includes 150,000 to 200,000 clones, with approximately 56% observed a single time. The ten largest clonotypes hold approximately 14% of the sample.

About this clone: Its antigen specificity is not known. No base qualities exist here, and no much larger clone lies one base off it.

The time point label, read with the paper, signifies: baseline before oral tofacitinib. Peripheral blood and lesional scalp punch biopsies were obtained from patients with alopecia areata. PBMCs were separated by density centrifugation and stained for CD3, CD4 and CD8, after which CD4+ and CD8+ T cells were sorted on a FACSAria. The receptor comes from a human donor with alopecia areata. Here the chain combines TRBV29-1 and TRBJ2-3; 8 nucleotides in the junction match TRBD1. The sample consisted of CD4+ T cells sorted from blood, taken at week 0. The bases read TGCAGCGTATGGGACAGGTCTTCCCCAGATACGCAGTATTTT. Its translation reads: CSVWDRSSPDTQYF.